Listed below are T cell receptor beta chains from one sample, sequenced in a study of cytomegalovirus exposure and HLA in healthy donors. TCRdb's table, derived via immunoSEQ multiplex PCR, lists solely in-frame clones and lacks some. The sample yields 85,000 to 100,000 clones, under 80% seen once. Sequences were obtained from PBMCs. These receptors were collected from a man between 45 and 60 years old in good health and CMV-seropositive. CDR3s include the opening cysteine and the closing phenylalanine or tryptophan. The order of the fields is D gene, J gene, clone size, V gene, CDR3 protein, CDR3 DNA. The D gene is left open where the match is weak. Clone size is shown for a subset of rows, as once, few, many or a class of expanded clone.

d_gene: TRBD1
j_gene: TRBJ1-5
abundance: -
v_gene: TRBV28
CDR3aa: CASRPQGQGNQPQHF
CDR3nt: TGTGCCAGCAGACCTCAGGGACAGGGCAATCAGCCCCAGCATTTT

d_gene: TRBD1
j_gene: TRBJ1-1
abundance: -
v_gene: TRBV7-9
CDR3aa: CASSAGTGASIEAFF
CDR3nt: TGTGCCAGCAGCGCGGGGACAGGGGCCAGTATTGAAGCTTTCTTT

d_gene: -
j_gene: TRBJ1-5
abundance: -
v_gene: TRBV5-4
CDR3aa: CASSLDGGVGQPQNF
CDR3nt: TGTGCCAGCAGCTTGGACGGAGGGGTGGGTCAGCCCCAGAATTTT

d_gene: -
j_gene: TRBJ1-3
abundance: once
v_gene: TRBV10-3
CDR3aa: CAISATAGTGNTIYF
CDR3nt: TGTGCCATCAGTGCGACGGCAGGAACTGGAAACACCATATATTTT

d_gene: -
j_gene: TRBJ1-5
abundance: -
v_gene: TRBV7-9
CDR3aa: CASSPGDSFQPQNF
CDR3nt: TGTGCCAGCAGCCCAGGGGATTCATTTCAGCCCCAGAATTTT

d_gene: TRBD2
j_gene: TRBJ2-3
abundance: once
v_gene: TRBV4-2
CDR3aa: CASSPRGLAGSTDTQYF
CDR3nt: TGTGCCAGCAGCCCTCGGGGACTAGCGGGGAGCACAGATACGCAGTATTTT

d_gene: -
j_gene: TRBJ2-7
abundance: -
v_gene: TRBV7-9
CDR3aa: CASSRGKYEQYF
CDR3nt: TGTGCCAGCAGCCGGGGGAAATACGAGCAGTACTTC

d_gene: -
j_gene: TRBJ1-1
abundance: -
v_gene: TRBV14
CDR3aa: CASSQDGIGSEAFF
CDR3nt: TGTGCCAGCAGCCAAGATGGGATAGGGAGTGAAGCTTTCTTT

d_gene: -
j_gene: TRBJ2-1
abundance: -
v_gene: TRBV6-1
CDR3aa: CASIRTAAYNEQFF
CDR3nt: TGTGCCAGCATTCGGACAGCGGCTTACAATGAGCAGTTCTTC

d_gene: TRBD2
j_gene: TRBJ2-7
abundance: -
v_gene: TRBV11-2
CDR3aa: CASSRSGGGFYEQYF
CDR3nt: TGTGCCAGCAGCCGTAGCGGGGGAGGTTTCTACGAGCAGTACTTC